This entry lists 3 T cell receptor beta chains sequenced from one sample in a study of control samples from healthy donors and cancer patients. The assay was immunoSEQ multiplex PCR, and TCRdb's table has in-frame clones only and misses some. Seen here are some 150,000 clones, around 96% observed once, and the top ten hold 1%. Material: blood. These receptors were collected from a woman aged 25 to 39 in good health.

Notes on this clone: The sample has other DNA sequences that encode this CDR3 too. V usage is TRBV7-9 and J usage is TRBJ2-5; D gene uncertain. CDR1 SEHNR and CDR2 FQNEAQ come from the germline V gene (reference sequence). The CDR3 extends over 13 amino acids. Trimming stripped 1 base from V and 4 bases from J, with 7 bases between. The CDR3 DNA is TGTGCCAGCAGCTTAGAAGGCGGAGAGACCCAGTACTTC. Its translation: CASSLEGGETQYF. Based on the CDR3 plus reference TRBV7-9 and TRBJ2-5, the full variable domain is DTGVSQNPRHKITKRGQNVTFRCDPISEHNRLYWYRQTLGQGPEFLTYFQNEAQLEKSRLLSDRFSAERPKGSFSTLEIQRTEQGDSAMYLCASSLEGGETQYFGPGTRLLVL.

The chain has TRBV6-5 and TRBJ2-2; D is perhaps TRBD1 or TRBD2 (5 bases each). From germline, CDR1 is MNHEY and CDR2 SVGAGI. This CDR3 spans 14 amino acids. V lost 6 bases and J lost 8, with 16 bases in between. The CDR3 protein is CASSGAGTLGELFF. The CDR3 nucleotides are TGTGCCAGCAGCGGGGCCGGGACCCTGGGGGAGCTGTTTTTT.

The chain employs TRBV12-3 or TRBV12-4 and TRBJ2-7; 9 positions match TRBD1. There are 13 residues in the CDR3. The V segment lost 9 bases and the J segment 3 bases; nucleotides outside the gene matches: 6. This chain's CDR3 is CASGTGPYYEQYF. The CDR3 coding sequence is TGTGCCAGTGGGACAGGGCCTTACTACGAGCAGTACTTC.